Below, 30 T cell receptor beta chains from the same sample are listed, as sequenced in a study of blood T cell repertoires in COVID-19. Using immunoSEQ multiplex PCR, the repertoire was profiled, and TCRdb retains in-frame clones only, with some absent. Of approximately 230,000 clones in the sample, about 87% are singletons; the top ten hold roughly 6%. The sequencing input was peripheral blood. These receptors were obtained from a woman aged 25 to 39 with COVID-19, enrolled during active disease.

The CDR3 spells CASSGVETSGSRYNEQFF. The DNA for the CDR3 is TGTGCCAGCAGTGGTGTGGAAACTAGCGGGAGTCGATACAATGAGCAGTTCTTC. The V and J genes are TRBV6-1 and TRBJ2-1; 11 nucleotides match TRBD2. The germline V gene encodes CDR1 MNHNS and CDR2 SASEGT. CDR3 length: 18 amino acids. J was trimmed by 4 bases and V by 4 bases; bases with no gene match: 12.

This clone showed up just once. The chain couples TRBV10-2 to TRBJ1-6; D is perhaps TRBD1 (5 bases). Per the germline V gene, CDR1 is WSHSY and CDR2 is SAAADI. The CDR3 consists of 17 residues. With 3 bases removed from V and 8 bases from J, the gap between germline ends came to 20 bases. In DNA form, the CDR3 reads TGCGCCAGCAGTGAAGATTCTCAGGGCCATGGGTATTCACCCCTCCACTTT. Translating it yields CASSEDSQGHGYSPLHF.

The chain has TRBV6-5 and TRBJ2-5, with D unclear. The length of the CDR3 is 16 residues. Germline CDR1 is MNHEY and CDR2 is SVGAGI. The V end lost 0 bases, the J end lost 2 bases, and 13 bases lay between the germline ends. Here the CDR3 reads CASSYSVGGEQETQYF. The CDR3 DNA sequence: TGTGCCAGCAGTTACTCCGTCGGCGGAGAACAAGAGACCCAGTACTTC.

This chain connects TRBV4-1 to TRBJ2-5; 12 bases agree with TRBD2. Losses at the gene ends were 1 base for V and 1 base for J; bases not matched to a gene: 7. Germline CDR1 MGHRA, CDR2 YSYEKL. This CDR3 is 18 amino acids long. CDR3 amino acids: CASSQGPSGRAPQETQYF. CDR3 in DNA: TGCGCCAGCAGCCAAGGGCCTAGCGGGAGGGCCCCCCAAGAGACCCAGTACTTC.

V usage is TRBV6-6 and J usage is TRBJ2-7; TRBD2 is a possible D gene (5 bases). The V gene lost 0 bases and the J gene lost 7 bases, with 10 bases spanning the gap. This CDR3 contains 13 residues. CDR1 is MNHNY and CDR2 is SVGAGI in the germline V gene (reference sequence). In DNA form, the CDR3 reads TGTGCCAGCAGTTACTCAGAAGGGAGTGAGCAGTACTTC. Its protein is CASSYSEGSEQYF.

The CDR3 DNA sequence: TGTGCCATCAGGGGGGACTCCGGCGAGCAGTACTTC. This translates into CAIRGDSGEQYF. The J gene is TRBJ2-7, the V gene TRBV10-3, with D perhaps TRBD2 (6 bases). The CDR3 length is 12 residues. Germline values: CDR1 ENHRY, CDR2 SYGVKD. The germline V and J ends were trimmed by 6 bases and 6 bases, with 12 bases remaining between them.

The chain joins TRBV2 to TRBJ1-2; no clear D gene. The V end lost 3 bases, the J end lost 8 bases, and 7 bases lay between the germline ends. CDR3 size: 11 residues. Germline V gives CDR1 SNHLY, CDR2 FYNNEI. The CDR3 reads CASSDPGGYTF. In DNA form, the CDR3 reads TGTGCCAGCAGTGATCCAGGAGGCTACACCTTC.

This chain joins TRBV15 and TRBJ2-1, with 7 bases aligning to TRBD1. The CDR3 is made up of 13 amino acids. V gave up 7 bases and J gave up 8 bases; unmatched junction bases: 8. Germline-derived CDR1 and CDR2 are LNHNV and YYDKDF (reference sequence). This CDR3 is CATKKDRRDEQFF. CDR3 DNA sequence: TGTGCCACCAAGAAGGACAGGCGGGATGAGCAGTTCTTC. The entire variable domain, with the rest obtained from reference TRBV15 and TRBJ2-1, is as follows: DAMVIQNPRYQVTQFGKPVTLSCSQTLNHNVMYWYQQKSSQAPKLLFHYYDKDFNNEADTPDNFQSRRPNTSFCFLDIRSPGLGDTAMYLCATKKDRRDEQFFGPGTRLTVL.

The V call is TRBV10-2, the J call TRBJ1-6; TRBD1 is a possible D gene (5 bases). V lost 3 bases, J lost 6 bases, and 12 bases lay in between. The CDR3 is made up of 15 amino acids. The germline V gene has CDR1 WSHSY and CDR2 SAAADI. This CDR3 is CASSDYQGGNSPLHF. DNA for the CDR3: TGCGCCAGCAGTGATTACCAGGGCGGTAATTCACCCCTCCACTTT.

The chain recombines TRBV11-3 with TRBJ2-3; D remains unclear. Germline V gene lookup returns CDR1 SGHNT and CDR2 YENEEA. The V and J ends lost 1 base and 4 bases respectively, with 3 bases between them. CDR3 length: 12 amino acids. CDR3 loop: CASSLAADTQYF. The CDR3 nucleotides read TGTGCCAGCAGCTTAGCTGCAGATACGCAGTATTTT.

The chain has TRBV18 and TRBJ1-1; no reliable D call. V lost 3 bases, J lost 0 bases, and 17 bases lay in between. Germline-derived CDR1 and CDR2 are KGHSH and LQKENI. This CDR3 comprises 17 residues. CDR3 bases: TGTGCCAGCTCACCGAGGGAGCCGGCTATTATGAACACTGAAGCTTTCTTT. Translation gives CASSPREPAIMNTEAFF.

The DNA of the CDR3 is TGTGCCAGCTCTCCGGACAGTAATGAGCAGTTCTTC. Residues: CASSPDSNEQFF. J is TRBJ2-1 and V is TRBV18, with D tentatively TRBD1 (6 bases). V dropped 6 bases and J dropped 7 bases, with 10 bases sitting between them. The CDR3 loop spans 12 amino acids. The germline V gene has CDR1 KGHSH and CDR2 LQKENI.

This chain connects TRBV11-3 to TRBJ1-5, with 10 bases aligning to TRBD1. The CDR3 runs 15 residues. V gave up 5 bases and J gave up 2 bases; unmatched junction bases: 3. In germline, CDR1 is SGHNT, CDR2 YENEEA. The CDR3 region has the DNA TGTGCCAGCAGCCAGGGGACAGGGGGCAATCAGCCCCAGCATTTT. Protein product: CASSQGTGGNQPQHF.

V is TRBV7-9 and J is TRBJ2-1; D is perhaps TRBD1 (7 bases). V was pared by 8 bases and J by 9 bases, with 14 bases between. There are 12 residues in the CDR3. CDR1 and CDR2 from the germline V gene are SEHNR and FQNEAQ (reference sequence). CDR3 sequence (DNA): TGTGCCAGCCTCGGAGGGGGCACTGAGCAGTTCTTC. Its translation: CASLGGGTEQFF.

The gene calls are TRBV28 and TRBJ1-2; tentatively, D is TRBD1 (6 bases). With 5 bases removed from V and 6 bases from J, the gap between germline ends came to 16 bases. Germline CDR1 reads MDHEN; CDR2 reads SYDVKM. The length of the CDR3 is 14 residues. The CDR3 nucleotides are TGTGCCAGCAGTCCCCCAACAGGGATCGATGGCTACACCTTC. Translated, it gives CASSPPTGIDGYTF.

The chain employs TRBV7-2 and TRBJ2-1; 10 positions match TRBD2. With 2 bases clipped from V and 7 bases from J, the junction kept 8 bases outside the gene matches. Per the germline V gene, CDR1 is SGHTA and CDR2 is FQGNSA. The CDR3 is made up of 16 amino acids. CDR3 region: CASSLSRLAGGNEQFF. CDR3 in DNA: TGTGCCAGCAGCTTAAGTCGACTAGCGGGCGGGAATGAGCAGTTCTTC.

The table lists this clone with a count of one. This chain joins TRBV29-1 and TRBJ1-1; 7 bases agree with TRBD1. Germline loops: CDR1 SQVTM, CDR2 ANQGSEA. This CDR3 has 15 residues. Losses at the gene ends were 6 bases for V and 0 bases for J; bases not matched to a gene: 10. CDR3 nucleotides: TGCAGCGTAGACCGGACAGGTCTCATGAACACTGAAGCTTTCTTT. Translating gives CSVDRTGLMNTEAFF. Using reference TRBV29-1 and TRBJ1-1 for the parts outside the CDR3, the full variable domain is SAVISQKPSRDICQRGTSLTIQCQVDSQVTMMFWYRQQPGQSLTLIATANQGSEATYESGFVIDKFPISRPNLTFSTLTVSNMSPEDSSIYLCSVDRTGLMNTEAFFGQGTRLTVV.

Here the CDR3 reads CASSQDRVHGYTF. CDR3 DNA sequence: TGTGCCAGCAGCCAGGACAGGGTACATGGCTACACCTTC. The rearrangement links TRBV9 to TRBJ1-2; 8 bases line up with TRBD1. The CDR3 is 13 amino acids. Germline V lookup: CDR1 SGDLS, CDR2 YYNGEE. V gave up 4 bases and J gave up 6 bases; unmatched junction bases: 5.

The rearrangement joins TRBV5-1 to TRBJ2-2; 7 positions agree with TRBD1. The CDR3 covers 18 residues. V gave up 0 bases and J gave up 1 base; unmatched junction bases: 9. In germline, CDR1 is SGHRS, CDR2 YFSETQ. The CDR3 reads CASSLGGGTGRNTGELFF. The CDR3 DNA reads as TGCGCCAGCAGCTTGGGAGGGGGCACAGGGCGGAACACCGGGGAGCTGTTTTTT.

This chain connects TRBV18 to TRBJ1-1; 9 bases align to TRBD1. The CDR3 sequence is 18 residues long. Germline V gene data show CDR1 as KGHSH and CDR2 as LQKENI. V lost 1 base, J lost 2 bases, and 11 bases stayed unmatched. Here the CDR3 DNA reads TGTGCCAGCTCACCACAGGACAGGGGATGGGGGGGCAACACTGAAGCTTTCTTT. The encoded protein is CASSPQDRGWGGNTEAFF.

The rearrangement joins TRBV11-2 to TRBJ2-1, with TRBD1 matching over 7 bases. This CDR3 comprises 14 residues. The V segment lost 2 bases and the J segment 4 bases; nucleotides outside the gene matches: 2. The germline V gene has CDR1 SGHAT and CDR2 FQNNGV. The CDR3, as DNA: TGTGCCAGCAGCTTATTACAGGGGTACAATGAGCAGTTCTTC. Its translation is CASSLLQGYNEQFF.

The sample holds one count of this clone. The chain combines TRBV10-3 with TRBJ2-7; tentatively, D is TRBD1 (5 bases). The CDR3 is made up of 15 amino acids. Germline V gene lookup returns CDR1 ENHRY and CDR2 SYGVKD. Deletions cut 3 bases from V and 0 bases from J, with 12 bases between. The CDR3 DNA reads as TGTGCCATCAGTGAACACAGGCTATACTCCTACGAGCAGTACTTC. Translated: CAISEHRLYSYEQYF.

The gene calls are TRBV6-5 and TRBJ1-5; D is undetermined. Trimming took 2 bases from V and 0 from J, leaving 5 bases between them. The germline gives CDR1 MNHEY, CDR2 SVGAGI. CDR3 length: 14 amino acids. The CDR3 DNA is TGTGCCAGCAGTTACGCCAGTAGCAATCAGCCCCAGCATTTT. Translation: CASSYASSNQPQHF.

J is TRBJ2-5 and V is TRBV7-2; D not certain. This CDR3 has 14 amino acids. V lost 1 base to trimming and J lost 3 bases, with 9 bases between them. Germline V gene data show CDR1 as SGHTA and CDR2 as FQGNSA. This CDR3 reads CASSLVVRKETQYF. The DNA for the CDR3 is TGTGCCAGCAGCTTAGTGGTGCGGAAAGAGACCCAGTACTTC.

The chain is built from TRBV7-9 and TRBJ1-1; 11 bases map to TRBD1. CDR1 is SEHNR and CDR2 is FQNEAQ in the germline V gene (reference sequence). The CDR3 contains 14 residues. V shed 6 bases and J 4 bases; nucleotides not matched to a gene: 4. The CDR3 reads CASSRTGGGTEAFF. In nucleotides, the CDR3 is TGTGCCAGCAGTCGGACAGGGGGCGGCACTGAAGCTTTCTTT.

The chain has TRBV7-2 and TRBJ2-1, with 14 positions matching TRBD2. CDR1 and CDR2 (germline): SGHTA, FQGNSA. The CDR3 loop spans 17 amino acids. V shed 5 bases, J shed 10 bases, and the junction held 13 bases outside the gene matches. The CDR3 region has the DNA TGTGCCAGCAGCCCGGCTCGTAGGACTAGCGGGAGGCCGGAGCAGTTCTTC. Protein sequence: CASSPARRTSGRPEQFF.

This chain uses TRBV5-6 with TRBJ2-7; 12 bases agree with TRBD1. The J segment lost 6 bases and the V segment lost 4 bases, leaving 8 bases of the junction unmatched. The length of the CDR3 is 15 residues. Germline CDR1 is SGHDT and CDR2 is YYEEEE. CDR3 DNA: TGTGCCAGCAGCCCACGGGACAGGGGGCTGGTCGAGCAGTACTTC. It yields the protein CASSPRDRGLVEQYF.

The chain is built from TRBV9 and TRBJ2-1; 13 nucleotides agree with TRBD2. In germline, CDR1 is SGDLS, CDR2 YYNGEE. The CDR3 consists of 19 residues. J lost 3 bases, V lost 3 bases, and 12 bases had no gene match. The CDR3, as DNA: TGTGCCAGCAGCGGAGCCGGGACTAGCGGGACGCCCAACTACAATGAGCAGTTCTTC. This sequence encodes CASSGAGTSGTPNYNEQFF.

The chain employs TRBV20-1 and TRBJ2-1, with 12 bases lining up with TRBD2. There are 18 residues in the CDR3. V was clipped by 3 bases and J by 2 bases; unmatched bases: 11. The germline V gene has CDR1 DFQATT and CDR2 SNEGSKA (reference sequence). The CDR3 DNA reads as TGCAGTGCTAGTCTCAAATCTAGCGGGAGGGCCCCCTACAATGAGCAGTTCTTC. As protein: CSASLKSSGRAPYNEQFF.

The gene calls are TRBV2 and TRBJ2-7; TRBD1 matches at 9 bases. V trimming: 7 bases; J trimming: 3 bases; junction bases outside the gene matches: 4. The CDR3 covers 13 residues. Germline loops: CDR1 SNHLY, CDR2 FYNNEI. In DNA, the CDR3 is TGTGCCAGCACTAAGGACAGGGGCTACGAGCAGTACTTC. Its translation is CASTKDRGYEQYF.